These T cell receptor beta chains were read from a single sample in a study of blood T cell repertoires in COVID-19. Sequencing was performed with immunoSEQ multiplex PCR; in TCRdb, only in-frame clones are kept and a portion is missing. In the table there are about 390,000 clones, 70% to 90% of which are singletons. Sequenced: peripheral blood. Receptor source: a woman aged 55 to 70 with COVID-19, enrolled during active disease. The CDR3 runs from the conserved cysteine through the conserved F or W. The D gene is left open where the match is weak.

d_call,v_call,j_call,cdr3_aa
NA,TRBV7-9,TRBJ1-6,CASSLGSGADSPLHF
TRBD1,TRBV28,TRBJ1-4,CASRSTGAPSEKLFF
NA,TRBV6-1,TRBJ1-1,CASSEFPDNRNTEAFF
NA,TRBV6-5,TRBJ1-5,CASSTSDSNQPQHF
NA,TRBV3-1/TRBV3-2,TRBJ1-1,CASSLSHLPTTEAFF
NA,TRBV5-1,TRBJ2-1,CASSLESPFSYNEQFF
NA,TRBV6-5,TRBJ1-1,CASSHHEGGTEAFF
NA,TRBV29-1,TRBJ2-2,CSVEWAGALYTGELFF
TRBD1,TRBV9,TRBJ2-1,CASSLGTGYNEQFF
NA,TRBV9,TRBJ1-4,CASSSQVATNEKLFF
NA,TRBV27,TRBJ1-6,CASRWTRDNSPLHF
NA,TRBV5-1,TRBJ1-2,CASSLVAGSYGYTF
TRBD1,TRBV28,TRBJ1-4,CASSFDRVGEKLFF
NA,TRBV11-2,TRBJ2-3,CASSLEGGVATQYF
NA,TRBV6-1,TRBJ1-6,CASSEQGPGTYNSPLHF
TRBD1,TRBV11-1,TRBJ1-4,CASNAGQGNEKLFF
NA,TRBV5-4,TRBJ2-2,CASSSVGGPNTGELFF
NA,TRBV21-1,TRBJ1-3,CASSNPAGQGHLLSGNTIYF
TRBD1,TRBV6-6,TRBJ1-2,CASSEGQLYGYTF
NA,TRBV6-4,TRBJ1-1,CASSDSGTGTSVAFF